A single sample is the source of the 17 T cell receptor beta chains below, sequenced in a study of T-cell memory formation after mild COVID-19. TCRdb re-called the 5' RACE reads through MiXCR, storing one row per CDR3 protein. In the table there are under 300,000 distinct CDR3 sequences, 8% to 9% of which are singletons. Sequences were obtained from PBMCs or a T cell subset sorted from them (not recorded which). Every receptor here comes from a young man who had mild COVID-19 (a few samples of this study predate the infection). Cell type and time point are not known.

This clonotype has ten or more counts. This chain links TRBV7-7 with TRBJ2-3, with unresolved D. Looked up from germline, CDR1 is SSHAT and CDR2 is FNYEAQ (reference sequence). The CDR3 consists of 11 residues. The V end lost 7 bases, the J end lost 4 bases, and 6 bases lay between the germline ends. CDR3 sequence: CASTEADTQYF. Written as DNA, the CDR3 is TGTGCCAGCACCGAAGCAGATACGCAGTATTTT.

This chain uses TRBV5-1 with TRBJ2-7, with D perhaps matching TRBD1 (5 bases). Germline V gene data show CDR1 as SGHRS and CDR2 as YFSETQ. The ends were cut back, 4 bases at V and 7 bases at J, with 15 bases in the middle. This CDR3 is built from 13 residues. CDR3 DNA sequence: TGCGCCAGCAGCCAGGGTCCCCTTGGTGAGCAGTACGTC. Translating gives CASSQGPLGEQYV.

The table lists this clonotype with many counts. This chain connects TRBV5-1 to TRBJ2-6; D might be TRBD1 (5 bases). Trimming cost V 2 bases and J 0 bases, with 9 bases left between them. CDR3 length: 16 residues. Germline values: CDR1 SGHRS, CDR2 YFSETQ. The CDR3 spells CASSFRQSSGANVLTF. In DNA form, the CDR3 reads TGCGCCAGCAGCTTTAGACAGAGCTCTGGGGCCAACGTCCTGACTTTC.

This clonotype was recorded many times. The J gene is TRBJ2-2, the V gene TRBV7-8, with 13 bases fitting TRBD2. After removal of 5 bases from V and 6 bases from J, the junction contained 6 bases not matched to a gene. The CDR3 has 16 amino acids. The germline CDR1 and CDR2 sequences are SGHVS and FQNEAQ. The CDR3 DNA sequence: TGTGCCAGCAGCATCAGGACTAGCGGGGGATCCGGGGAGCTGTTTTTT. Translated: CASSIRTSGGSGELFF.

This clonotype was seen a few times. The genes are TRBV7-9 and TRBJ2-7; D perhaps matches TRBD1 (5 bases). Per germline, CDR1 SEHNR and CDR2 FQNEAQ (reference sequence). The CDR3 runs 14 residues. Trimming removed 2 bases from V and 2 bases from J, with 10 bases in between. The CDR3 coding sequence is TGTGCCAGCAGCTTACCCAGGGAAACCTACGAGCAGTACTTC. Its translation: CASSLPRETYEQYF.

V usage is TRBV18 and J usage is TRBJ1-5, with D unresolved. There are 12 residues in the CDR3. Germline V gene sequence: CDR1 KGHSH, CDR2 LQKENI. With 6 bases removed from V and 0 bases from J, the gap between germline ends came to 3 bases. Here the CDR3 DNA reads TGTGCCAGCTCGACTAGCAATCAGCCCCAGCATTTT. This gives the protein CASSTSNQPQHF.

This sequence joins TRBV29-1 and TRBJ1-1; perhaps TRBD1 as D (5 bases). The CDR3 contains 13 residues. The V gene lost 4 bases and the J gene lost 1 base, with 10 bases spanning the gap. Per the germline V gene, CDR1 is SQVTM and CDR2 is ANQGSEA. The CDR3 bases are TGCAGCGTTGGCGACAGACCGAACACTGAAGCTTTCTTT. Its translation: CSVGDRPNTEAFF. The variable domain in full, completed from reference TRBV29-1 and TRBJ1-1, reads SAVISQKPSRDICQRGTSLTIQCQVDSQVTMMFWYRQQPGQSLTLIATANQGSEATYESGFVIDKFPISRPNLTFSTLTVSNMSPEDSSIYLCSVGDRPNTEAFFGQGTRLTVV.

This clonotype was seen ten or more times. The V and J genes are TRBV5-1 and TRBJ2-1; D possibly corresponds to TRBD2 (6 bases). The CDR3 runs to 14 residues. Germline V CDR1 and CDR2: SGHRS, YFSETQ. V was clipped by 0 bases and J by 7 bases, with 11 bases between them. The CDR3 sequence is CASSLELAANEQFF. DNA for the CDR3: TGCGCCAGCAGCTTGGAATTAGCGGCAAATGAGCAGTTCTTC. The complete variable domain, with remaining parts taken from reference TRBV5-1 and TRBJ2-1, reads KAGVTQTPRYLIKTRGQQVTLSCSPISGHRSVSWYQQTPGQGLQFLFEYFSETQRNKGNFPGRFSGRQFSNSRSEMNVSTLELGDSALYLCASSLELAANEQFFGPGTRLTVL.

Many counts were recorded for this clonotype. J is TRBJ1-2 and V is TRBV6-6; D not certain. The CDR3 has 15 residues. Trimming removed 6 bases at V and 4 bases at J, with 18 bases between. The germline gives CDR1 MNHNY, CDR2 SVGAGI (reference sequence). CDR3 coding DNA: TGTGCCAGCAGCTATTTAGCGAAGGTGTTCTATGGCTACACCTTC. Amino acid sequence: CASSYLAKVFYGYTF.

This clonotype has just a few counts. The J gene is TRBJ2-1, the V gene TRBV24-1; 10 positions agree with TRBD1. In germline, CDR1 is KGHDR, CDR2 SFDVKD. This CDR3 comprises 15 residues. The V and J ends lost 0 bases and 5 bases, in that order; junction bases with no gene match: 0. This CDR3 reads CATSDLGQGDNEQFF. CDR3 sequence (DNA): TGTGCCACCAGTGATTTGGGACAGGGGGACAATGAGCAGTTCTTC.

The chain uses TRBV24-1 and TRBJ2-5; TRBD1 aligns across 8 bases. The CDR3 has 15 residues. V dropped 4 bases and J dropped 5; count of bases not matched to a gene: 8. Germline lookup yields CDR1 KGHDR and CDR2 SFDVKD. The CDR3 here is CATSDPTGGFETQYF. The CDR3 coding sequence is TGTGCCACCAGTGACCCTACAGGGGGATTTGAGACCCAGTACTTC.

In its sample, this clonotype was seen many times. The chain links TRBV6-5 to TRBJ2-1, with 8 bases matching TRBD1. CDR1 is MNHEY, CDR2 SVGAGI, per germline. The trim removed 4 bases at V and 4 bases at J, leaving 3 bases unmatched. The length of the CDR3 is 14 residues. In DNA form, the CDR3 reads TGTGCCAGCAGTTCCGGGGACAGGTACAATGAGCAGTTCTTC. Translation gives CASSSGDRYNEQFF.

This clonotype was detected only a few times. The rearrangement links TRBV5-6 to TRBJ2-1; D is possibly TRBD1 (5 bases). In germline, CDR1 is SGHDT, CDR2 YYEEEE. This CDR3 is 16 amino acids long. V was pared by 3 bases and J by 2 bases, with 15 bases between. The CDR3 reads CASSSSRTSTYNEQFF. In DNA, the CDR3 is TGTGCCAGCAGCTCCTCCCGGACAAGTACCTACAATGAGCAGTTCTTC.

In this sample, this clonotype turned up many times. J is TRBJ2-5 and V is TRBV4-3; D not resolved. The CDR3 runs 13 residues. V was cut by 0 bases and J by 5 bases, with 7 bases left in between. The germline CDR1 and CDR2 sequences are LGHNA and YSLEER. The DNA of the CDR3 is TGCGCCAGCAGCCAAGATTCCGGGGAGACCCAGTACTTC. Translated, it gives CASSQDSGETQYF.

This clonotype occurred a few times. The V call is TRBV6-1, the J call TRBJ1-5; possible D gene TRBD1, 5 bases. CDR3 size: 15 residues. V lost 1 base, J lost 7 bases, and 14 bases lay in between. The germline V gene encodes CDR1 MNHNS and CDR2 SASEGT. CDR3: CASSEGTGGWQPQHF. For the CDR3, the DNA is TGTGCCAGCAGTGAAGGCACCGGGGGATGGCAGCCCCAGCATTTT.

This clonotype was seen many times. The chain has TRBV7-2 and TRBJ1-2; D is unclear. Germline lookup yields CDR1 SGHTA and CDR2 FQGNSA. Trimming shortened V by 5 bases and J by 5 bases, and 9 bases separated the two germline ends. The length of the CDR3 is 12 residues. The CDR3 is CASSQQPYGYTF. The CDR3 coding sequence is TGTGCCAGCAGCCAACAACCATATGGCTACACCTTC.

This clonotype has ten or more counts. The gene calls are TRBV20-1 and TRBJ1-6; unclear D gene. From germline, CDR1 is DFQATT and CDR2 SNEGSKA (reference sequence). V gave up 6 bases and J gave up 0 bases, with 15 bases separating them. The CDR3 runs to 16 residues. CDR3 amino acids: CSARSGRSSYNSPLHF. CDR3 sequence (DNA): TGCAGTGCCCGTTCAGGACGCAGCTCCTATAATTCACCCCTCCACTTT.